Below, one T cell receptor (beta chain) is given with its context. Germline CDR1 is SNHLY and CDR2 is FYNNEI. The CDR3 consists of 13 residues. V dropped 5 bases and J dropped 0 bases, with 5 bases sitting between them. These data belong to a study of cytomegalovirus exposure and HLA in healthy donors. 60 Vbeta and 13 Jbeta primers were used in PCR. Only in-frame clones appear in the TCRdb table, and some are missing; sequencing was by immunoSEQ multiplex PCR. The sample data list fewer than 200,000 clones. The source material was PBMCs. The chain couples TRBV2 to TRBJ1-5; the D is unclear. This receptor was taken from a man aged 25 to 40 in good health and CMV-seronegative. CDR3 nucleotide sequence: TGTGCCAGCAGTCAGGATAGCAATCAGCCCCAGCATTTT. Protein product: CASSQDSNQPQHF.